This T cell receptor (beta chain) was profiled in a study of T cell responses to AZD1222 COVID-19 vaccine (dated by TCRdb to the early 2020s). For the study in its entirety: TCR sequencing was performed for over 230 trial participants, of whom roughly 200 were given two doses of AZD1222 and 26 were given two doses of MenACWY control vaccine. Trial participants were enrolled by age into subgroups of 18-55, 56-69 and 70-plus years, and about 150, 27 and 61 TCR-sequenced participants, respectively, were included in these subgroups. What the study reported, not specific to this receptor: The 56-69-year group was small, and its depth increase did not reach significance, likely because of low power. Participants were mostly white British and included more females than males, and it was suggested by the authors that clonal diversity may have been underestimated. Reportedly, close to half of the unique spike-specific TCRs recognized epitopes lying outside the regions that are mutated in the B.1.351 and B.1.1.7 variants. Because no samples from the day 14 peak response were available, repertoires could be characterized only after the peak T cell response. The vaccine-associated CD4 TCRs covered the entire spike protein, and the dominant responses fell in regions 160-218 and 743-854. After two AZD1222 doses, both the breadth and the depth of spike-specific TCRs were significantly higher than at day 0 and than in MenACWY recipients. Only 5 to 7 AZD1222 recipients were SARS-CoV-2 seropositive at baseline, limiting conclusions about previously exposed vaccinees.

The CDR3 regions of human TCRbeta chains were subjected to immunosequencing. The authors' pipeline ran thus. TCRs in the repertoires were compared against a reference library of SARS-CoV-2-specific TCRs that had been generated with the MIRA antigen-specificity platform. Breadth meant the fraction of unique TCRs that were SARS-CoV-2-associated, whereas depth meant the fraction of total T cells that were SARS-CoV-2-associated. Using the MIRA data, each spike-specific TCR was assigned both to the spike region to which the TCR was reactive and to a CD4 or CD8 class. Log10-transformed breadth and depth values were compared by one-way ANOVA with Sidak's multiple comparisons tests. TCRdb mirrors the immuneACCESS table, restricted to in-frame sequences. Some clones are absent from its copies; in checked studies, under half trace to an unresolved V gene, and the reason for the others is unknown. That table is the source of V, J and clone size, and D and trimming were worked out from the DNA. In this sample the table shows about 120,000 clones, roughly 90% of which occur a single time. Together, the top ten hold roughly 15% of the sample.

Deletion took 4 bases off V and 15 bases off J, with a span of 19 bases between the germline ends. As encoded in the germline V gene, CDR1 is SQVTM while CDR2 is ANQGSEA. The CDR3 sequence holds 12 residues, the cysteine and phenylalanine included. Left in the record is the CDR3 DNA by itself, 36 bases read in frame from the first base. Only a few counts were recorded for this clone. Its antigen is not yet known. No base-level quality is on record; no much larger clone is a single base apart. The sample's time point, from its label and the paper: about 28 days (+/-7) after the second vaccine dose. AZD1222 recipients with second doses at about 4 weeks or about 12 weeks were pooled, because spike-specific TCR depth and breadth did not differ between schedules. Vaccinee samples were obtained from the UK trials COV001 and COV002, which included a single-blind randomized controlled phase 2/3 trial of AZD1222 (ChAdOx1 nCoV-19) in healthy adults. Trial participant PBMC samples were collected at day 0 and day 28 after the second dose for TCRbeta chain sequencing.

The sample in question was peripheral blood, obtained 28 days after the second AZD1222 dose. Rearrangement joined TRBV29-1 to TRBJ2-1; no D gene can be assigned with confidence. The sequence came from an adult who received the AZD1222 COVID-19 vaccine. This receptor carries the CDR3 CSVGASLLLTFF. DNA sequence: TGCAGCGTTGGGGCTAGTCTCCTCCTCACGTTCTTC.